The sequence of this T cell receptor beta chain was determined in a study of blood T cell repertoires in COVID-19. The CDR3 is 16 residues long. CDR1 KGHSH and CDR2 LQKENI come from the germline V gene. V shed 2 bases, J shed 5 bases, and the junction held 8 bases outside the gene matches. Sequenced by immunoSEQ multiplex PCR; TCRdb stores in-frame clones only, minus some. The profile covers 200,000 to 300,000 clones, with 86% appearing a single time and roughly an eighth taken by the ten largest. This receptor was taken from a man aged 80 or over with acute or convalescent COVID-19. Specimen: peripheral blood. The chain is built from TRBV18 and TRBJ1-1, with 10 bases identical to TRBD1. CDR3 amino acids: CASSPGQGGMRTEAFF. The CDR3 nucleotides read TGTGCCAGCTCACCAGGACAGGGGGGGATGAGAACTGAAGCTTTCTTT.